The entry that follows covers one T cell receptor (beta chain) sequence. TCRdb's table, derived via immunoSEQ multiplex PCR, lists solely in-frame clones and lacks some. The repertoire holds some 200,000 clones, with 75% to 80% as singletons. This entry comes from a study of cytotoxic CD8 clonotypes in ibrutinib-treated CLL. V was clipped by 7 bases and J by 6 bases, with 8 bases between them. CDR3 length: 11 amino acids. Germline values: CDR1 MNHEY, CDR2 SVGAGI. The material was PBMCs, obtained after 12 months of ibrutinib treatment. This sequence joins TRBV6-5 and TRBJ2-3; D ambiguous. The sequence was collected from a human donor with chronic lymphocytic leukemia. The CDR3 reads CASTLGDTQYF. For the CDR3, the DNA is TGTGCCAGCACCCTGGGGGATACGCAGTATTTT.